The text below deals with one T cell receptor beta chain. The same CDR3 also results from other DNA sequences found in this sample. Trimming took 2 bases from V and 5 from J, leaving 5 bases between them. The germline V gene encodes CDR1 SGDLS and CDR2 YYNGEE. The CDR3 contains 13 residues. The sample comes from a study of shared clonotypes between healthy human individuals. Study information: Donors were a couple of women and a few men aged 18 to 49.

The authors split each subset's genomic DNA evenly across several immunoSEQ plates. The protocol was immunoSEQ multiplex PCR, while the TCRdb copy is restricted to in-frame clones and leaves out a portion. The sample holds millions of clones; over 85% are singletons and the top ten take roughly 1%. Cells designated naive CD8 were CD45RO-negative and were positively selected for CCR7, with terminally differentiated effector memory CD45RA+ cells excluded. Recent acute infections and vaccinations were absent in the healthy HIV-negative adult donors. Material for sequencing was naive CD8+ T cells sorted from blood. The clonotype was recovered from a man younger than 35 in good health. The chain carries TRBV9 and TRBJ1-6; the D is unclear. The CDR3: CASSVEDNSPLHF. The DNA for the CDR3 is TGTGCCAGCAGCGTGGAAGATAATTCACCCCTCCACTTT.